This entry features one T cell receptor beta chain sequence. Its antigen is unknown. Donors were nominally healthy when sampled, though unrecorded immune exposures were likely. The sample is drawn from a study of cytomegalovirus exposure and HLA in healthy donors. Study-wide results and limits: Likely technical artifact: a cluster of highly shared sequence variants.

PCR employed 60 Vbeta and 13 Jbeta primers. TCRdb's table, derived via immunoSEQ multiplex PCR, lists solely in-frame clones and lacks some. The sample has some 160,000 clones, less than 90% seen once. In germline, CDR1 is MNHNS, CDR2 SASEGT. This CDR3 has 15 residues. V lost 7 bases, J lost 1 base, and 13 bases lay in between. The chain recombines TRBV6-1 with TRBJ2-2; D might be TRBD1 (5 bases). This TCR derives from a woman younger than 30 in good health and CMV-seronegative. Sequencing input: PBMCs. In DNA form, the CDR3 reads TGTGCCAGCATTCCCCAGGACAAGAACACCGGGGAGCTGTTTTTT. Amino acid sequence: CASIPQDKNTGELFF.